This TCR beta chain was sequenced in a study of CD8 T cells in ankylosing spondylitis. The CDR3 totals 14 residues. Deletions cut 5 bases from V and 6 bases from J, with 14 bases between. Findings and limits, study-wide: Clones that were linked to disease were CD8+ and were relatively rare in peripheral blood. A TCR beta motif of fewer than ten highly homologous variants seemed to mark ankylosing spondylitis blood.

This clonotype has just a few counts. The antigen is not known. The TCR beta libraries were generated through quantitative 5'-RACE incorporating molecular barcodes. TCRdb fed the 5' RACE reads into MiXCR, producing one record per CDR3 protein. The table shows about 220,000 distinct CDR3 sequences, with around 18% occurring only once. The chain joins TRBV12-3 or TRBV12-4 to TRBJ2-1; D might be TRBD2 (7 bases). The sequenced sample was blood, either unsorted or a sorted T cell fraction (not recorded which). This receptor was identified in a male donor with ankylosing spondylitis. This CDR3 is CASSRGDYGNEQFF. In DNA form, the CDR3 reads TGTGCCAGCAGTAGGGGGGACTATGGCAATGAGCAGTTCTTC.